One sample yielded the 6 T cell receptor beta chains listed below, sequenced in a study of Ad26.COV2.S vaccination and SARS-CoV-2 variants. The table came from immunoSEQ multiplex PCR; TCRdb's copy has only in-frame clones and leaves some out. The sample contains around 170,000 clones, 87% of which appear only once. Sequenced material: peripheral blood, taken after recovery from COVID-19. These receptors were collected from a human donor who had recovered from COVID-19.

This chain uses TRBV20-1 with TRBJ2-1; 8 bases fit TRBD2. Germline V gene data show CDR1 as DFQATT and CDR2 as SNEGSKA (reference sequence). The CDR3 extends over 14 amino acids. The junction had 5 bases not matched to a gene; V was cut back by 3 bases and J by 4 bases. The CDR3 here is CSASTGTRYNEQFF. CDR3 nucleotide sequence: TGCAGTGCTAGTACCGGGACTAGATACAATGAGCAGTTCTTC.

The rearrangement links TRBV19 to TRBJ2-1, with 10 bases identical to TRBD2. This CDR3 has 15 residues. Germline V gives CDR1 LNHDA, CDR2 SQIVND (reference sequence). The trim removed 9 bases at V and 6 bases at J, leaving 11 bases unmatched. The CDR3 sequence: CASAYVSGGGNEQFF. The CDR3 nucleotides read TGTGCCAGCGCCTACGTGAGCGGGGGGGGCAATGAGCAGTTCTTC.

V and J are TRBV5-4 and TRBJ2-2; D is perhaps TRBD1 (6 bases). The ends were cut back, 2 bases at V and 6 bases at J, with 11 bases in the middle. The CDR3 has 14 amino acids. CDR1 and CDR2 from the germline V gene are SGHNT and YYREEE (reference sequence). This CDR3 is CASSLRTEPGELFF. CDR3 nucleotides: TGTGCCAGCAGCTTAAGGACAGAACCCGGGGAGCTGTTTTTT. The full variable domain, in which reference TRBV5-4 and TRBJ2-2 provide the parts outside the CDR3, is ETGVTQSPTHLIKTRGQQVTLRCSSQSGHNTVSWYQQALGQGPQFIFQYYREEENGRGNFPPRFSGLQFPNYSSELNVNALELDDSALYLCASSLRTEPGELFFGEGSRLTVL.

The chain employs TRBV5-1 and TRBJ2-1, with TRBD2 matching 9 bases. The CDR3 runs 13 residues. The V and J ends lost 1 base and 7 bases, in that order; junction bases with no gene match: 0. Germline CDR1 is SGHRS and CDR2 is YFSETQ. This CDR3 is CASSLSGRNEQFF. Written as DNA, the CDR3 is TGCGCCAGCAGCTTGAGCGGGAGGAATGAGCAGTTCTTC.

This clone showed up just a few times. J is TRBJ2-1 and V is TRBV6-2 or TRBV6-3, with 12 bases fitting TRBD2. The CDR3 is 16 amino acids. Per germline, CDR1 MNHEY and CDR2 SVGEGT. V trimming: 0 bases; J trimming: 6 bases; junction bases outside the gene matches: 3. For the CDR3, the DNA is TGTGCCAGCAGTTACTCCCCTAGCGGGGGGGCCAATGAGCAGTTCTTC. Translation gives CASSYSPSGGANEQFF.

This rearrangement joins TRBV5-4 to TRBJ2-2; the D gene is possibly TRBD2 (5 bases). With 0 bases removed from V and 4 bases from J, the gap between germline ends came to 10 bases. The V gene's germline CDR1 is SGHNT and CDR2 YYREEE (reference sequence). This CDR3 has 15 amino acids. CDR3 sequence reads: CASSLAGSLTGELFF. CDR3 sequence (DNA): TGTGCCAGCAGCTTGGCGGGGTCCCTCACCGGGGAGCTGTTTTTT.